This entry concerns a single TCR beta chain. Its target is unknown. This sample stems from a study of shared clonotypes between healthy human individuals. J gave up 0 bases and V 3 bases, and 7 bases lay outside the gene matches. In germline, CDR1 is ENHRY, CDR2 SYGVKD. This CDR3 spans 16 amino acids. Study conclusions and caveats: Relative to clonotypes present in all four donors, those not shared had lower generation probabilities.

Using immunoSEQ multiplex PCR, the repertoire was profiled, and TCRdb retains in-frame clones only, with some absent. The profile shows millions of clones, 90% to 95% of them singletons. Sample: naive CD4+ T cells sorted from blood. Noted subset: CD45RA+ positively selected. This TCR derives from a man in his late teens or twenties in good health. V gene TRBV10-3 combines with J gene TRBJ1-1; 7 nucleotides align to TRBD1. The DNA for the CDR3 is TGTGCCATCAGTGATTCCGACGGACAGGTGAACACTGAAGCTTTCTTT. Its protein is CAISDSDGQVNTEAFF.